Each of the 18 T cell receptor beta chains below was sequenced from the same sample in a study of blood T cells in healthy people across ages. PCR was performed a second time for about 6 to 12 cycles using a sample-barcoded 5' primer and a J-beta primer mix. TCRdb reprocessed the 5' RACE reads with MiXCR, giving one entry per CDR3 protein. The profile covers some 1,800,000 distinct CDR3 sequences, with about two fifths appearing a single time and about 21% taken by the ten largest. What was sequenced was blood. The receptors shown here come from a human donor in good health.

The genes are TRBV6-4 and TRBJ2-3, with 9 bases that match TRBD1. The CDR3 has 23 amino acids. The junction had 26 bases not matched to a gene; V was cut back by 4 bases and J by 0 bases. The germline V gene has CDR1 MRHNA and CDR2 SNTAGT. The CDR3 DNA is TGTGCCAGCAGTGCCTCTAACAGGGGGCTCGACTATCCAGAGTGGATTAGCACAGATACGCAGTATTTT. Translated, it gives CASSASNRGLDYPEWISTDTQYF.

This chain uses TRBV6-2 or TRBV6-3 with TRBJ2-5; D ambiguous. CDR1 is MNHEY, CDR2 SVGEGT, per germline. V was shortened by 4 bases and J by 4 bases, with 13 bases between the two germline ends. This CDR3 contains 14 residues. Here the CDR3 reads CASSSRLPRETQYF. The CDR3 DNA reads TGTGCCAGCAGTTCCCGACTGCCACGAGAGACCCAGTACTTC.

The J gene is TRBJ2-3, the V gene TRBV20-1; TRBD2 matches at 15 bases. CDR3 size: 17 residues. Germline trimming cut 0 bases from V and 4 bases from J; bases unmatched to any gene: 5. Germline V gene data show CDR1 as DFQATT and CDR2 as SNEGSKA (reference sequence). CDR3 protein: CSARDGTSGGSSDTQYF. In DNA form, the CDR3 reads TGCAGTGCTAGAGACGGGACTAGCGGGGGGTCCTCAGATACGCAGTATTTT.

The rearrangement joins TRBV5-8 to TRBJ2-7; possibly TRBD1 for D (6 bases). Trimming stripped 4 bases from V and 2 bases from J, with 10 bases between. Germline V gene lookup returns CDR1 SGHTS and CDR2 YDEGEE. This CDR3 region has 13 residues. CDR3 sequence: CASSTRTAYEQYF. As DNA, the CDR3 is TGTGCCAGCAGCACACGGACAGCCTACGAGCAGTACTTC.

CDR3 coding DNA: TGCGCCAGCAGCTCGGACAGGGCGAGAGGAGGAGATACGCAGTATTTT. Translating gives CASSSDRARGGDTQYF. This sequence joins TRBV5-1 and TRBJ2-3; 8 bases map to TRBD1. Germline V gene data show CDR1 as SGHRS and CDR2 as YFSETQ. The J segment lost 5 bases and the V segment lost 3 bases, leaving 11 bases of the junction unmatched. This CDR3 contains 16 residues.

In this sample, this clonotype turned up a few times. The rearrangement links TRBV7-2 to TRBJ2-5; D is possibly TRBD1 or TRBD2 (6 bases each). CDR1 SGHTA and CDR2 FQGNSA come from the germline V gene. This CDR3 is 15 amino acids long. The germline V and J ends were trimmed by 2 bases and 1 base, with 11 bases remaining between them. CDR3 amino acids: CASSLIRGPQETQYF. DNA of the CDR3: TGTGCCAGCAGCTTAATACGGGGGCCCCAAGAGACCCAGTACTTC.

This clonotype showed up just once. The CDR3 nucleotides read TGTGCCAGCAGCCTGGGGACTTACAACTATGGCTACACCTTC. It is translated as CASSLGTYNYGYTF. The chain has TRBV13 and TRBJ1-2; D might be TRBD1 (5 bases). CDR3 size: 14 residues. Germline CDR1 and CDR2: PRHDT and FYEKMQ (reference sequence). Deletions cut 5 bases from V and 2 bases from J, with 12 bases between.

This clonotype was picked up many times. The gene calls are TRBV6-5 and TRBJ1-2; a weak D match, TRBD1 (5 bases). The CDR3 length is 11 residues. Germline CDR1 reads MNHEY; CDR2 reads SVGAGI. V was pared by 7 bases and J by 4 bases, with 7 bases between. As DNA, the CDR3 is TGTGCCAGCAAGGGACTCTATGGCTACACCTTC. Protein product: CASKGLYGYTF.

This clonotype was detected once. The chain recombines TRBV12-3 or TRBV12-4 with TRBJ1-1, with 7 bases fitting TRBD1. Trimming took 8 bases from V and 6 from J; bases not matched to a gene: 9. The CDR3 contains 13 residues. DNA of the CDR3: TGTGCCAGCGGCTGGCAGGGGGGCGCTGAAGCTTTCTTT. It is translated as CASGWQGGAEAFF.

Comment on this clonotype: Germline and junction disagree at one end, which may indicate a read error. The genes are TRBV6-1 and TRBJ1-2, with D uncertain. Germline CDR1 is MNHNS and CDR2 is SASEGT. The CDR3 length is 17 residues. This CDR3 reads CASSPGLDVLANYGCTF. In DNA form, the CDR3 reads TGTGCCAGCAGCCCTGGTTTAGACGTTCTAGCTAACTATGGCTGCACCTTC.

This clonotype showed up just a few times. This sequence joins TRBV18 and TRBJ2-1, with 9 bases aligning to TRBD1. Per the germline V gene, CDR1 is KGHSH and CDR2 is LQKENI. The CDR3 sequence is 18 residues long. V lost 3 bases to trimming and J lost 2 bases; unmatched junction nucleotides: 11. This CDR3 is CASSPYRTQGATYNEQFF. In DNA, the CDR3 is TGTGCCAGCTCACCTTACCGGACACAGGGGGCAACCTACAATGAGCAGTTCTTC.

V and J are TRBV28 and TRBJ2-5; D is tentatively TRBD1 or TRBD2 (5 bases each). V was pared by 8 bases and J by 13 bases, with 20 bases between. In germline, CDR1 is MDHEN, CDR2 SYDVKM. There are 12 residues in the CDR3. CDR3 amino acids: CASGGTTYERYF. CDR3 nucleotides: TGTGCCAGCGGGGGTACCACCTACGAGCGGTACTTC.

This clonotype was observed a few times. The CDR3 loop is CASSYSSWGAKNIQYF. The CDR3 DNA is TGTGCCAGCAGTTACTCGTCCTGGGGAGCCAAAAACATTCAGTACTTC. The gene calls are TRBV6-5 and TRBJ2-4; D is unresolved. The germline V and J ends were trimmed by 0 bases and 0 bases, with 9 bases remaining between them. The CDR3 totals 16 residues. Looked up from germline, CDR1 is MNHEY and CDR2 is SVGAGI.

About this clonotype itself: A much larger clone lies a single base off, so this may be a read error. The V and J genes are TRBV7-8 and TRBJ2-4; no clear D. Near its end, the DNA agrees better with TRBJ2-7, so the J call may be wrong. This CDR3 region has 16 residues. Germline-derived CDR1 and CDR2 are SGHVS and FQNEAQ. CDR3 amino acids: CASSLSRVVVPNEQYF. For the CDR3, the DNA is TGTGCCAGCAGCTTAAGTCGGGTGGTTGTGCCTAACGAGCAGTACTTC.

The CDR3 sequence: CASKTRIQETQYF. The CDR3 nucleotides read TGTGCCAGCAAAACTAGAATACAAGAGACCCAGTACTTC. The chain combines TRBV2 with TRBJ2-5, with D possibly being TRBD2 (5 bases). The germline V gene has CDR1 SNHLY and CDR2 FYNNEI. This CDR3 is 13 amino acids long. With 7 bases removed from V and 2 bases from J, the gap between germline ends came to 11 bases.

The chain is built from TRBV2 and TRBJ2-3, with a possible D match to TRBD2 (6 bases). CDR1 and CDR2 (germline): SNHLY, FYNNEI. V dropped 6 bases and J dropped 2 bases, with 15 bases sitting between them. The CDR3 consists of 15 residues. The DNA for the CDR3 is TGTGCCAGCAGCCGGGACTCCCAAATCACAGATACGCAGTATTTT. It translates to CASSRDSQITDTQYF.

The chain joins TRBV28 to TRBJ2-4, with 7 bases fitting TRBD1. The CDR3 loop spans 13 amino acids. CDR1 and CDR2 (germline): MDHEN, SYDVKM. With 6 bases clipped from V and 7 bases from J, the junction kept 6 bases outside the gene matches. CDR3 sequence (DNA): TGTGCCAGCAGGGAGACAGGGAGCAACATTCAGTACTTC. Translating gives CASRETGSNIQYF.

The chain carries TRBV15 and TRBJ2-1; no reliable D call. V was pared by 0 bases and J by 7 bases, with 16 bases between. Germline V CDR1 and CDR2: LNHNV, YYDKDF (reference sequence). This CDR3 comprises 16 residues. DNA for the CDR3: TGTGCCACCAGCAGAGATCAGGCTTTGGGTTATAATGAGCAGTTCTTC. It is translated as CATSRDQALGYNEQFF.